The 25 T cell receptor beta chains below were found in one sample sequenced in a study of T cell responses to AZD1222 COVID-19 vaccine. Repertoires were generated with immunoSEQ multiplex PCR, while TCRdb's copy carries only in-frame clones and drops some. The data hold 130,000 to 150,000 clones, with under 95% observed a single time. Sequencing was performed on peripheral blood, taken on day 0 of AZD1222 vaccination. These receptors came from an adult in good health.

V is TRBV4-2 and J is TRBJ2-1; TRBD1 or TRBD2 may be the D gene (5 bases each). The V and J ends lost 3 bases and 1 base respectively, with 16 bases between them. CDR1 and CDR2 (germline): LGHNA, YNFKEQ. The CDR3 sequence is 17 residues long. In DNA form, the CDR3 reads TGTGCCAGCAGCCATGCAACCGGGACCGGTTCCTACAATGAGCAGTTCTTC. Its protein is CASSHATGTGSYNEQFF.

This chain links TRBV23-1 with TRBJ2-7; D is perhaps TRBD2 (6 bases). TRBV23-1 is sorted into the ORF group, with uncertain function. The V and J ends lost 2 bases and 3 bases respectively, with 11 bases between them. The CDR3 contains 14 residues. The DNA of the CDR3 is TGCGCCAGCAGTCAAGGGGACTCCTACTACGAGCAGTACTTC. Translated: CASSQGDSYYEQYF.

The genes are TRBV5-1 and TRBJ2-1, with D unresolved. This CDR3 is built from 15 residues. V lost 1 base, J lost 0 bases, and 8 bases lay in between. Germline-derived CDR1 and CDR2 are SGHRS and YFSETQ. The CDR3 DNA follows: TGCGCCAGCAGCTTGCGGACGAGCTCCTACAATGAGCAGTTCTTC. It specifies CASSLRTSSYNEQFF.

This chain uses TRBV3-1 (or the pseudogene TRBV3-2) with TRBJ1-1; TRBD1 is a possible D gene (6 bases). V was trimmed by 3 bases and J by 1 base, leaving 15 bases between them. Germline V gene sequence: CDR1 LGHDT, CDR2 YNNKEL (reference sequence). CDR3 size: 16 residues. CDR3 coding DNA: TGTGCCAGCAGCCAGGGCCCCGGGACAAAGAACACTGAAGCTTTCTTT. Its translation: CASSQGPGTKNTEAFF.

The CDR3 protein is CASSLPGNTGELFF. DNA for the CDR3: TGTGCCAGCAGCTTGCCGGGAAACACCGGGGAGCTGTTTTTT. The rearrangement links TRBV7-9 to TRBJ2-2, with D possibly matching TRBD2 (5 bases). The germline CDR1 and CDR2 sequences are SEHNR and FQNEAQ (reference sequence). CDR3 length equals 14 residues. V was shortened by 3 bases and J by 2 bases, with 7 bases between the two germline ends.

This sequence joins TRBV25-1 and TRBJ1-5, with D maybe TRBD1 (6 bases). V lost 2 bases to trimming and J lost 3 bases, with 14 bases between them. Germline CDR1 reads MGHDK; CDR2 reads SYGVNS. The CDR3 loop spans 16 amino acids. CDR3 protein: CASSEVGGSDNQPQHF. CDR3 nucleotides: TGTGCCAGCAGTGAAGTAGGGGGATCGGACAATCAGCCCCAGCATTTT.

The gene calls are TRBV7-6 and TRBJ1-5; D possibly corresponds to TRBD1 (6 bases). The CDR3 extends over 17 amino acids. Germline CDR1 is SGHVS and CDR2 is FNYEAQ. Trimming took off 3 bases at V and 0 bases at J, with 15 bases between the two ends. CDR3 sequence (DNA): TGTGCCAGCAGCTTCAGGGGAAAAGGTGATAGCAATCAGCCCCAGCATTTT. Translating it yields CASSFRGKGDSNQPQHF.

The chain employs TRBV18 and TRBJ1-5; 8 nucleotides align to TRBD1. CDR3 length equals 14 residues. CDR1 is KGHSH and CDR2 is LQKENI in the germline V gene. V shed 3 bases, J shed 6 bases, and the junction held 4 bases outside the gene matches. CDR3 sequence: CASSPGTGFQPQHF. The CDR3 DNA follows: TGTGCCAGCTCACCCGGGACAGGATTTCAGCCCCAGCATTTT. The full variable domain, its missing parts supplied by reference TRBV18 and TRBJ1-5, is NAGVMQNPRHLVRRRGQEARLRCSPMKGHSHVYWYRQLPEEGLKFMVYLQKENIIDESGMPKERFSAEFPKEGPSILRIQQVVRGDSAAYFCASSPGTGFQPQHFGDGTRLSIL.

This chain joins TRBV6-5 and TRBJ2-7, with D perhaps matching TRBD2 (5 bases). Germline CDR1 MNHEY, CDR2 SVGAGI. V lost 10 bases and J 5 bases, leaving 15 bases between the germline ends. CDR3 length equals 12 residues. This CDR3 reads CATRTPLNEQYF. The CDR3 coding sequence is TGTGCCACCCGGACTCCCTTGAACGAGCAGTACTTC.

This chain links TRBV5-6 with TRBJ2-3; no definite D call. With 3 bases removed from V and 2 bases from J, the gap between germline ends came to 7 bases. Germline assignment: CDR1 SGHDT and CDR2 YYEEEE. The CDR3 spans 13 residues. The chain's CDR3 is CASSYTHTDTQYF. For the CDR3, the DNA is TGTGCCAGCAGCTATACCCACACAGATACGCAGTATTTT.

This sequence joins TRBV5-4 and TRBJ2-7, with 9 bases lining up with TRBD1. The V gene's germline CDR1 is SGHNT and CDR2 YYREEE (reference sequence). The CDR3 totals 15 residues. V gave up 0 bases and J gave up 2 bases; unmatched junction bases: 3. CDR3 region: CASSLGTGVAYEQYF. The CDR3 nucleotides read TGTGCCAGCAGCTTGGGGACAGGGGTCGCCTACGAGCAGTACTTC.

This chain's CDR3 is CASSLSWDQPQHF. For the CDR3, the DNA is TGTGCCAGCAGTTTGTCCTGGGACCAGCCCCAGCATTTT. The V gene is TRBV6-6, the J gene TRBJ1-5; D is possibly TRBD1 (5 bases). Germline lookup yields CDR1 MNHNY and CDR2 SVGAGI (reference sequence). The CDR3 loop spans 13 amino acids. V was cut by 4 bases and J by 7 bases, with 11 bases left in between.

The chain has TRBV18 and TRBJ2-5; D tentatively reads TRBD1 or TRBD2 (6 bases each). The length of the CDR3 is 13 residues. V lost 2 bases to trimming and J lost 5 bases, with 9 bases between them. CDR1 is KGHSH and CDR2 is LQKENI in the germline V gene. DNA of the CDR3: TGTGCCAGCTCACCAGGGGGGCCGGAGACCCAGTACTTC. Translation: CASSPGGPETQYF.

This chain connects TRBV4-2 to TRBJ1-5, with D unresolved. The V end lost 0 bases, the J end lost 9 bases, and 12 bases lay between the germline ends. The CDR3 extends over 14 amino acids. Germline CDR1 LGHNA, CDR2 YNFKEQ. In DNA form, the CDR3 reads TGTGCCAGCAGCCAAGACGCGAGGGAAAGGCCCCAGCATTTT. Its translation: CASSQDARERPQHF.

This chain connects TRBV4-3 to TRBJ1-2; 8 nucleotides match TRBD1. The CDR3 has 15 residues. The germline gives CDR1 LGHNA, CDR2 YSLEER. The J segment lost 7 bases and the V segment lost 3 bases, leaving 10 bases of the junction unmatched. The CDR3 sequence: CASSQQGQGAGGYTF. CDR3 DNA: TGCGCCAGCAGCCAGCAAGGGCAGGGGGCTGGTGGCTACACCTTC.

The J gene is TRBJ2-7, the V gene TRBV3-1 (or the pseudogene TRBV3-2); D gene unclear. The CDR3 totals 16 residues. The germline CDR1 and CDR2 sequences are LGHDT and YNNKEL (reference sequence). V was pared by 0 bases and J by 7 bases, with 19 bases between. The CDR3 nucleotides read TGTGCCAGCAGCCAAGATGTGTGGGTCACATCGCGTGAGCAGTACTTC. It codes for CASSQDVWVTSREQYF.

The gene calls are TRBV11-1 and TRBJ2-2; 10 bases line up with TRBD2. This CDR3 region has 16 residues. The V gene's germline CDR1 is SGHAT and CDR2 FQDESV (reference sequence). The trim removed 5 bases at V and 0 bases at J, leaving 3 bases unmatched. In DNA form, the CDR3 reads TGTGCCAGCAGCACAGCGGGGGGGCCGAACACCGGGGAGCTGTTTTTT. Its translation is CASSTAGGPNTGELFF.

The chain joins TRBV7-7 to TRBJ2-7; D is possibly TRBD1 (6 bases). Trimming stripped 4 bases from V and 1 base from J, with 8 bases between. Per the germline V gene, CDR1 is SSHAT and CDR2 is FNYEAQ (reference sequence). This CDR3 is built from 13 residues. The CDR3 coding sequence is TGTGCCAGCAGCTCAGGGGCGTCCTACGAGCAGTACTTC. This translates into CASSSGASYEQYF.

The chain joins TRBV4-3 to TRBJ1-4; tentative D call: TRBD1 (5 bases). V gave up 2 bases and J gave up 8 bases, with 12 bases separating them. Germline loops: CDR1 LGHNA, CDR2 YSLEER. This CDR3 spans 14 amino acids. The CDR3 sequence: CASSQRRGGEKLFF. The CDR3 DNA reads TGCGCCAGCAGCCAACGGAGGGGAGGGGAAAAACTGTTTTTT.

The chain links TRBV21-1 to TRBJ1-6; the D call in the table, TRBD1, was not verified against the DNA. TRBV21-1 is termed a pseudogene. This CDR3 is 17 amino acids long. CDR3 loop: CASSTPGRDRPGSPLHF. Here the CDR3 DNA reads TGTGCCAGCAGCACTCCCGGGCGGGACAGGCCGGGCTCACCCCTCCACTTT.

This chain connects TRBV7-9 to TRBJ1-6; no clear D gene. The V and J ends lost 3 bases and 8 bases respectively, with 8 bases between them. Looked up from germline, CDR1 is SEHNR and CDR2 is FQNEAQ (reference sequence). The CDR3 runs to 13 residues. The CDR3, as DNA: TGTGCCAGCAGCTTGAGGGAGGATTCACCCCTCCACTTT. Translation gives CASSLREDSPLHF.

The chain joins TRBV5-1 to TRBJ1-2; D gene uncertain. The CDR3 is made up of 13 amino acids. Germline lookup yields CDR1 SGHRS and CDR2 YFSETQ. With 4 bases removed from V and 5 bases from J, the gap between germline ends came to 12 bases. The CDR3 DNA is TGCGCCAGCAGCCCCACGGACCCGTATGGCTACACCTTC. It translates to CASSPTDPYGYTF. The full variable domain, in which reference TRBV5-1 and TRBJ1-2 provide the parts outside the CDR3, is KAGVTQTPRYLIKTRGQQVTLSCSPISGHRSVSWYQQTPGQGLQFLFEYFSETQRNKGNFPGRFSGRQFSNSRSEMNVSTLELGDSALYLCASSPTDPYGYTFGSGTRLTVV.

The chain's CDR3 is CASSVGLVTEQFF. The DNA for the CDR3 is TGTGCCAGCAGCGTCGGATTGGTTACTGAGCAGTTCTTC. The rearrangement uses TRBV9 and TRBJ2-1; D remains ambiguous. The CDR3 sequence is 13 residues long. Trimming shortened V by 2 bases and J by 9 bases, and 12 bases separated the two germline ends. The germline CDR1 and CDR2 sequences are SGDLS and YYNGEE.

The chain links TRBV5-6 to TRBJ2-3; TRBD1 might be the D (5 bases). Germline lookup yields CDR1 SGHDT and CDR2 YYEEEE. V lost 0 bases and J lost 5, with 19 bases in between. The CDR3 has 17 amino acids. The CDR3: CASSLDRRRGIGDTQYF. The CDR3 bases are TGTGCCAGCAGCTTGGACAGGCGAAGGGGTATTGGAGATACGCAGTATTTT.

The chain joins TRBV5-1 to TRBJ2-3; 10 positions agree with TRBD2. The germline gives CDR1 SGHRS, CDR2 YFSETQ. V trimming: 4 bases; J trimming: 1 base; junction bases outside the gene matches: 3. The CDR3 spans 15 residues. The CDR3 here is CASSPAGGGTDTQYF. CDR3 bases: TGCGCCAGCAGCCCAGCGGGAGGGGGCACAGATACGCAGTATTTT.